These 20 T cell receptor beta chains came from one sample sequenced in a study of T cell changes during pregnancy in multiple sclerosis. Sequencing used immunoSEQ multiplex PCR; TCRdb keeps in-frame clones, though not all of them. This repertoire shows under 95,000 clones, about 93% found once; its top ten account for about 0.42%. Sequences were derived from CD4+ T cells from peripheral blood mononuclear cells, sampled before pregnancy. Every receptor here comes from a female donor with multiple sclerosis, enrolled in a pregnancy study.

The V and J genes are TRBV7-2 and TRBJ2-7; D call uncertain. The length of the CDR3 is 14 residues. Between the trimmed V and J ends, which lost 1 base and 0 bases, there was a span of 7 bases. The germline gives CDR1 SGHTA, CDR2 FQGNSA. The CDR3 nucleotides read TGTGCCAGCAGCTTAGACTTATACTCCTACGAGCAGTACTTC. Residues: CASSLDLYSYEQYF.

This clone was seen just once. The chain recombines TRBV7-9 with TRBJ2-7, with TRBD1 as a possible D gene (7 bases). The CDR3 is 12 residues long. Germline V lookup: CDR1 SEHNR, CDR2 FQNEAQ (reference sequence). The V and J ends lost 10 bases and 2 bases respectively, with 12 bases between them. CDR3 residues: CATQGGPYEQYF. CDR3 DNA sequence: TGTGCCACCCAGGGGGGACCCTACGAGCAGTACTTC.

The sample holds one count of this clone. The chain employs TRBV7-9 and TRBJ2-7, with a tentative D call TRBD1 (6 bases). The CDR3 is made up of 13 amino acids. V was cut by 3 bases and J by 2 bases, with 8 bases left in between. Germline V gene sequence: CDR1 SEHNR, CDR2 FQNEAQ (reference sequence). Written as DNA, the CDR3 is TGTGCCAGCAGCTTGAGGGACACCTACGAGCAGTACTTC. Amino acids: CASSLRDTYEQYF.

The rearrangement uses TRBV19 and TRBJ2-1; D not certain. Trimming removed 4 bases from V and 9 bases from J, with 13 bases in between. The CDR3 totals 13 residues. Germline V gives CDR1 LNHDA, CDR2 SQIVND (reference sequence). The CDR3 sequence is CASSTPPTSEQFF. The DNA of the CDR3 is TGTGCCAGTAGTACCCCCCCTACGAGTGAGCAGTTCTTC.

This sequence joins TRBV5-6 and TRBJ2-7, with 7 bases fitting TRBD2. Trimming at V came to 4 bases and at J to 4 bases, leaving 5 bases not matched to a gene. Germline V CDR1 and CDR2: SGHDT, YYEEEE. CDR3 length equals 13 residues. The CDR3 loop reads CASSPGRGYEQYF. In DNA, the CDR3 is TGTGCCAGCAGCCCGGGGAGGGGATACGAGCAGTACTTC. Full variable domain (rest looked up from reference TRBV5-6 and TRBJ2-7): DAGVTQSPTHLIKTRGQQVTLRCSPKSGHDTVSWYQQALGQGPQFIFQYYEEEERQRGNFPDRFSGHQFPNYSSELNVNALLLGDSALYLCASSPGRGYEQYFGPGTRLTVT.

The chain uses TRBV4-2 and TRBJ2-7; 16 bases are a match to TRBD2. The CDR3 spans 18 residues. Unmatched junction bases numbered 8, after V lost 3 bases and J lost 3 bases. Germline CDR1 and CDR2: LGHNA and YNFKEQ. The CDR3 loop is CASSQPGTSGRGRYEQYF. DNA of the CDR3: TGTGCCAGCAGCCAGCCCGGGACTAGCGGGAGGGGCCGCTACGAGCAGTACTTC.

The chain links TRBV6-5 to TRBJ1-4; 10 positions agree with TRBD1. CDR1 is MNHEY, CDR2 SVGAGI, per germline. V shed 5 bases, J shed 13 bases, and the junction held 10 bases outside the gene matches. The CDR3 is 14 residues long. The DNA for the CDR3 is TGTGCCAGCAGTGGACAGGGGGGCTTATACGGACTGTTTTTT. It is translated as CASSGQGGLYGLFF.

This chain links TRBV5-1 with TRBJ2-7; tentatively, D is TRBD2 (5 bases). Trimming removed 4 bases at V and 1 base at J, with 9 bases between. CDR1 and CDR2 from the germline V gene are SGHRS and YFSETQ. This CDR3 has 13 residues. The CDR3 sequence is CASSRGPSYEQYF. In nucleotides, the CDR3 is TGCGCCAGCAGCCGGGGTCCGTCCTACGAGCAGTACTTC.

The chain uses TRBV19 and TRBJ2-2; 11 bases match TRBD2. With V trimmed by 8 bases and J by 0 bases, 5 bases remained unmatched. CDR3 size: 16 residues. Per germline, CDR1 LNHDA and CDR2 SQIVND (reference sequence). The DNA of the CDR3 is TGTGCCAGTCTAGCGGGGGGCCGCGCGAACACCGGGGAGCTGTTTTTT. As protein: CASLAGGRANTGELFF.

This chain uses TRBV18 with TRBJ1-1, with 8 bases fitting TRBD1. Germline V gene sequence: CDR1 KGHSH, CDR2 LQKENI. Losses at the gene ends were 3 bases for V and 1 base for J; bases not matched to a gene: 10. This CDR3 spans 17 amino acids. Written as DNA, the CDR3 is TGTGCCAGCTCACCGCCACTAGGACAGGGAGGGAACACTGAAGCTTTCTTT. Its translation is CASSPPLGQGGNTEAFF.

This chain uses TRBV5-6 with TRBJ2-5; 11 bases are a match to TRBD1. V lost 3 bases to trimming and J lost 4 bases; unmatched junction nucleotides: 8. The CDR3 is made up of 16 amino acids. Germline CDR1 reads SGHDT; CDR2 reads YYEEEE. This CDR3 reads CASSWTGGGFGETQYF. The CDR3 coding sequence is TGTGCCAGCAGCTGGACAGGGGGCGGCTTCGGAGAGACCCAGTACTTC.

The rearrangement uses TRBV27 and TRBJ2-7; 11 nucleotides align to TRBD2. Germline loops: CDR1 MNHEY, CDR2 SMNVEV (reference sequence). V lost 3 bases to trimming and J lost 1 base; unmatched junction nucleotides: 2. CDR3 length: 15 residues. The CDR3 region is CASSLTSGKSYEQYF. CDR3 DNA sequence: TGTGCCAGCAGTTTGACTAGCGGGAAATCCTACGAGCAGTACTTC.

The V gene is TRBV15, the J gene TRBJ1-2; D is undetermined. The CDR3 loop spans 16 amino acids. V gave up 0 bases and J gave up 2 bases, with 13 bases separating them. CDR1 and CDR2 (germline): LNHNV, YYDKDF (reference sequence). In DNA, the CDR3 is TGTGCCACCAGCAGAGAGAAAGTACAGTTAAACTATGGCTACACCTTC. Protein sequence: CATSREKVQLNYGYTF.

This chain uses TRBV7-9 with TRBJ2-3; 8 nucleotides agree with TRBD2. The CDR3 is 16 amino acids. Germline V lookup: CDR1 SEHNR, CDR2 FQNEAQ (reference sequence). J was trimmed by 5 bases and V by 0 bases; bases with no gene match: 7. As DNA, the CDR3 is TGTGCCAGCAGCTTAGCAGCGGGAGAAGGGGTAGATACGCAGTATTTT. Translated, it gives CASSLAAGEGVDTQYF.

The CDR3 is CASSLGGQGQETQYF. Here the CDR3 DNA reads TGTGCCAGCAGCTTAGGGGGGCAGGGACAAGAGACCCAGTACTTC. The chain employs TRBV7-6 and TRBJ2-5; TRBD1 is a possible D gene (6 bases). Germline V gene data show CDR1 as SGHVS and CDR2 as FNYEAQ. Trimming removed 1 base from V and 2 bases from J, with 11 bases in between. This CDR3 is 15 amino acids long.

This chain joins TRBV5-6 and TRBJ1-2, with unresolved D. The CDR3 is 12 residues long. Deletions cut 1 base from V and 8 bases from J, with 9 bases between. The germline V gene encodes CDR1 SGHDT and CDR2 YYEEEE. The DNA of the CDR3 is TGTGCCAGCAGCTTGTTACGGGAGGGCTACACCTTC. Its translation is CASSLLREGYTF.

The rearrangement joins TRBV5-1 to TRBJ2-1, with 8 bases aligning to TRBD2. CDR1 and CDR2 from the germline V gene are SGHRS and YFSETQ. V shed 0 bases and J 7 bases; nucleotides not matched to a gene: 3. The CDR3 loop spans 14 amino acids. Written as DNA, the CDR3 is TGCGCCAGCAGCTTGGGACTAGCGTTTAATGAGCAGTTCTTC. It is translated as CASSLGLAFNEQFF.

CDR3 in amino acids: CASIVESPSGDSDTQYF. The CDR3 bases are TGTGCCAGTATAGTGGAGTCCCCTAGCGGGGACTCAGATACGCAGTATTTT. The chain combines TRBV19 with TRBJ2-3; 9 bases are shared with TRBD2. The CDR3 covers 17 residues. V trimming: 7 bases; J trimming: 4 bases; junction bases outside the gene matches: 15. CDR1 is LNHDA, CDR2 SQIVND, per germline (reference sequence).

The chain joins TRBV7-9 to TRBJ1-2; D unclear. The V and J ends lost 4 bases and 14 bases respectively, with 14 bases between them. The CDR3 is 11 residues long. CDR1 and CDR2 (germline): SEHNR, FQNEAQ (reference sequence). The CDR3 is CASSSTVRSTF. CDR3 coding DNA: TGTGCCAGCAGCTCCACCGTGCGGTCGACCTTC.

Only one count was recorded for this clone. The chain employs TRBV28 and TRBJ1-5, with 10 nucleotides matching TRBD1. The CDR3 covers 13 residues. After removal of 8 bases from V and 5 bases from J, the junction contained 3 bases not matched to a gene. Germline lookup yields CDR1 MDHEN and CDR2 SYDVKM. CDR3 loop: CASGTGEHQPQHF. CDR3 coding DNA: TGTGCCAGCGGGACAGGGGAGCATCAGCCCCAGCATTTT.